The source of this TCR beta chain is a study of OX40 agonist ivuxolimab in advanced cancers. Study-level findings and limits: At 0.1 to 3.0 mg/kg, clonal expansion of CD4+ and CD8+ blood T cells had occurred by week 6.

The assay was immunoSEQ multiplex PCR, and TCRdb's table has in-frame clones only and misses some. This sample has about 75,000 clones; around 84% occur once, and the top ten carry roughly 17%. Patients were ruled out by autoimmune disease history or systemic immunosuppression. Worth noting for this clone: Its specificity is not known.

Trimming removed 1 base from V and 1 base from J, with 13 bases in between. The CDR3 covers 16 residues. Germline values: CDR1 LNHDA, CDR2 SQIVND (reference sequence). This clonotype was obtained from an adult with an advanced solid tumor such as melanoma, head and neck, liver or kidney cancer. The chain combines TRBV19 with TRBJ1-1, with D perhaps matching TRBD1 (6 bases). The sample here was CD4+ or CD8+ T cells sorted from blood, taken in a trial of the OX40 agonist ivuxolimab. CDR3: CASSIAAGAANTEAFF. CDR3 coding DNA: TGTGCCAGTAGTATAGCAGCGGGGGCGGCGAACACTGAAGCTTTCTTT.